This T cell receptor beta chain was captured in a study of cytomegalovirus exposure and HLA in healthy donors. Here immunoSEQ multiplex PCR was the method, and the copy in TCRdb shows in-frame clones only, minus some. The data contain about 60,000 clones, roughly 96% of them singletons. The CDR3 length is 17 residues. The V gene's germline CDR1 is SGHRS and CDR2 YFSETQ. V was trimmed by 2 bases and J by 1 base, leaving 17 bases between them. The sequence derives from a young man in good health and CMV-seronegative. Sequencing was done on a sample of PBMCs. The chain combines TRBV5-1 with TRBJ2-3; D is possibly TRBD1 (5 bases). The CDR3 region has the DNA TGCGCCAGCAGCTTTGGAGTTGTCCAGGGTGGCACAGATACGCAGTATTTT. It translates to CASSFGVVQGGTDTQYF. Supplemented by reference TRBV5-1 and TRBJ2-3, the full variable domain reads KAGVTQTPRYLIKTRGQQVTLSCSPISGHRSVSWYQQTPGQGLQFLFEYFSETQRNKGNFPGRFSGRQFSNSRSEMNVSTLELGDSALYLCASSFGVVQGGTDTQYFGPGTRLTVL.